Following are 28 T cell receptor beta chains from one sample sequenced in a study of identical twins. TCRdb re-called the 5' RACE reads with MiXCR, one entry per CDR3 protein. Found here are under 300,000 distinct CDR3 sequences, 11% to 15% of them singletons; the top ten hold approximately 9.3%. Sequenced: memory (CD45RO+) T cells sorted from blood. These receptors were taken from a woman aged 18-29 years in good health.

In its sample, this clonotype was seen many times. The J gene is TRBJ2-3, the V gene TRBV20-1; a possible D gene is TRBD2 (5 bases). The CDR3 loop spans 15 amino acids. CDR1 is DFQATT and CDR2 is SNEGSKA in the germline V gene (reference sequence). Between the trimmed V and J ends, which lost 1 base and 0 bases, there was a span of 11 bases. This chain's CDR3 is CSARVQRTSTDTQYF. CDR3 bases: TGCAGTGCTAGAGTCCAGCGGACTAGCACAGATACGCAGTATTTT.

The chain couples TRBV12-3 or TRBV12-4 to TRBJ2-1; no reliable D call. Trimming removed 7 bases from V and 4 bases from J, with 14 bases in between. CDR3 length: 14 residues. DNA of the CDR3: TGTGCCAGCACCCCGTTCCAGGTGTACAATGAGCAGTTCTTC. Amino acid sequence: CASTPFQVYNEQFF.

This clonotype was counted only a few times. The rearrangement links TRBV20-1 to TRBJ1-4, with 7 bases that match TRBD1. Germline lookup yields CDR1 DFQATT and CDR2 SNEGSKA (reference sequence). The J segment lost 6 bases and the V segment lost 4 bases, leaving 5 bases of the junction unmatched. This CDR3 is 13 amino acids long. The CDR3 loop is CSAIQGQYEKLFF. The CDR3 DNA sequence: TGCAGTGCTATACAGGGGCAGTATGAAAAACTGTTTTTT.

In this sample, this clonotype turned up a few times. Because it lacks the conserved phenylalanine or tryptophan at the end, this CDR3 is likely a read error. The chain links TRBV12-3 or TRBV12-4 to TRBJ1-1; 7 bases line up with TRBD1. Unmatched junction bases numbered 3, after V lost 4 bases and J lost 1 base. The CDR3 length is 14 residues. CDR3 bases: TGTGCCAGCAGTTCCCAGGGGGGGAACACTGAAGCTTTCCTT. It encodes CASSSQGGNTEAFL.

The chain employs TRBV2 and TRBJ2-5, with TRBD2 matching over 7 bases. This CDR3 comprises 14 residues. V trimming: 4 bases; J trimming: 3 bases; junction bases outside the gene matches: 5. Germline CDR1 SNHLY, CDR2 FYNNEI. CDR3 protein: CASSALLAEETQYF. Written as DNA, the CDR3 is TGTGCCAGCAGTGCCCTCCTAGCGGAAGAGACCCAGTACTTC.

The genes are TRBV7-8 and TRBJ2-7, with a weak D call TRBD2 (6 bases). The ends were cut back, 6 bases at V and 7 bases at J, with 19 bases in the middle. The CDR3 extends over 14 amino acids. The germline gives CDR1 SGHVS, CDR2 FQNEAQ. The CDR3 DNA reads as TGTGCCAGCAGAGCCCCGGGACTTAGGGGAGAGCAGTACTTC. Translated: CASRAPGLRGEQYF. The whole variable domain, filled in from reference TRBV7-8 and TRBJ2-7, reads GAGVSQSPRYKVAKRGQDVALRCDPISGHVSLFWYQQALGQGPEFLTYFQNEAQLDKSGLPSDRFFAERPEGSVSTLKIQRTQQEDSAVYLCASRAPGLRGEQYFGPGTRLTVT.

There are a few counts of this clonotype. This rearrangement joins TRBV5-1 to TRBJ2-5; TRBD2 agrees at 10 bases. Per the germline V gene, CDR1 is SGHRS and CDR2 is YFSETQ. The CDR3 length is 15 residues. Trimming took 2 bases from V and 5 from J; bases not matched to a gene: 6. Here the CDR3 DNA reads TGCGCCAGCAGCTTCTTAGCGGGGGGCCGGGAGACCCAGTACTTC. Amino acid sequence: CASSFLAGGRETQYF. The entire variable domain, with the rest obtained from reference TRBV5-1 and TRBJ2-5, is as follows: KAGVTQTPRYLIKTRGQQVTLSCSPISGHRSVSWYQQTPGQGLQFLFEYFSETQRNKGNFPGRFSGRQFSNSRSEMNVSTLELGDSALYLCASSFLAGGRETQYFGPGTRLLVL.

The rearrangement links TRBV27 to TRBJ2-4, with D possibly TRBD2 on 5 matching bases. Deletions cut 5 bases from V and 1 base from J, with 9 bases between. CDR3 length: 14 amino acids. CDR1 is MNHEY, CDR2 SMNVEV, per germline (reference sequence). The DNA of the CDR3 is TGTGCCAGCAGTGACTGGAGGGCCAAAAACATTCAGTACTTC. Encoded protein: CASSDWRAKNIQYF.

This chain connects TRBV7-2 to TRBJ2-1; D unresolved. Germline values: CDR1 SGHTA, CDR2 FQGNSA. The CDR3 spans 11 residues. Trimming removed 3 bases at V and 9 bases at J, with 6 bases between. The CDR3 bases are TGTGCCAGCAGCTTGGCCATTGAGCAGTTCTTC. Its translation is CASSLAIEQFF.

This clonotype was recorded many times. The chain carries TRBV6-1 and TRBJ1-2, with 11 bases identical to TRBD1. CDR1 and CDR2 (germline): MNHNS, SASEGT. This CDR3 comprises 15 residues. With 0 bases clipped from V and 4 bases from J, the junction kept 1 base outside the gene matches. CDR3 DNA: TGTGCCAGCAGTGAAGCGGGGACAGGGGGCTATGGCTACACCTTC. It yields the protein CASSEAGTGGYGYTF.

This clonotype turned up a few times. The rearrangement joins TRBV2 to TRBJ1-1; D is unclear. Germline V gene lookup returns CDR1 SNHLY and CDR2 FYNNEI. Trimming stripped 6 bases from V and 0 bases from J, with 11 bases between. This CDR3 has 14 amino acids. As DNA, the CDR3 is TGTGCCAGCAGCGATAGCCTTATGAACACTGAAGCTTTCTTT. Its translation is CASSDSLMNTEAFF. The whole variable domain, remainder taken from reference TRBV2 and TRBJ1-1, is EPEVTQTPSHQVTQMGQEVILRCVPISNHLYFYWYRQILGQKVEFLVSFYNNEISEKSEIFDDQFSVERPDGSNFTLKIRSTKLEDSAMYFCASSDSLMNTEAFFGQGTRLTVV.

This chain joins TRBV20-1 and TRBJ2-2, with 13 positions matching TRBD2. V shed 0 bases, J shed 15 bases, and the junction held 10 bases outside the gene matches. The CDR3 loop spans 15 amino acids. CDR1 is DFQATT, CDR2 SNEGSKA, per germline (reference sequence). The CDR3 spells CSARDVRTSGGAMFF. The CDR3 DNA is TGCAGTGCTAGAGATGTTCGTACTAGCGGGGGGGCGATGTTTTTT.

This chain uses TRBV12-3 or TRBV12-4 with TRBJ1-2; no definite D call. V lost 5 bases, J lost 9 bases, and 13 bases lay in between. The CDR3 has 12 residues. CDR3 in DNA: TGTGCCAGCAGTCCGGTTGGGTCTCGCTACACCTTC. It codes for CASSPVGSRYTF.

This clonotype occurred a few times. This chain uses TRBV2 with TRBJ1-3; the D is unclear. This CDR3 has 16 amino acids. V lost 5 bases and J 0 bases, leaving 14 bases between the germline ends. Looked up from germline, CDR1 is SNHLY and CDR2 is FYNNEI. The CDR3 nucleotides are TGTGCCAGCAGTCTAAGGCCCAGCCTCTCTGGAAACACCATATATTTT. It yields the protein CASSLRPSLSGNTIYF.

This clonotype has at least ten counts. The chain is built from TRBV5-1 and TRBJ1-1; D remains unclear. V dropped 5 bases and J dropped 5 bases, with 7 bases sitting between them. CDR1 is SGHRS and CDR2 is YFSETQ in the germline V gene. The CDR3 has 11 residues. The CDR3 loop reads CASSSPTEAFF. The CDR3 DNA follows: TGCGCCAGCAGTTCCCCGACTGAAGCTTTCTTT.

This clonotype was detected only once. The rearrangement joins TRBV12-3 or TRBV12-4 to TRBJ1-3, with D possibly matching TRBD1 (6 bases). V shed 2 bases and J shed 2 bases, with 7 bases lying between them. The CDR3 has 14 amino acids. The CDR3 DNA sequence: TGTGCCAGCAGTTTAAGGGGGACTGGAAACACCATATATTTT. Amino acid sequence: CASSLRGTGNTIYF.

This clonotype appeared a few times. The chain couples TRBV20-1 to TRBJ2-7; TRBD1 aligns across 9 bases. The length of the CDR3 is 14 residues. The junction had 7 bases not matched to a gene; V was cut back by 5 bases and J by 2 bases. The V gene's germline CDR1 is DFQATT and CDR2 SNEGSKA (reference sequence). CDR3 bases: TGCAGTGCTGGGGGGACAGGGAATACCTACGAGCAGTACTTC. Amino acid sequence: CSAGGTGNTYEQYF.

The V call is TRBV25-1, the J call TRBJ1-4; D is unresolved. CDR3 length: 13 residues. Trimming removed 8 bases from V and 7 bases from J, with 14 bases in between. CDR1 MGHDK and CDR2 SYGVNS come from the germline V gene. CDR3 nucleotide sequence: TGTGCCAGCCGCCGGGCAGCGGTTGAAAAACTGTTTTTT. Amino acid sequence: CASRRAAVEKLFF.

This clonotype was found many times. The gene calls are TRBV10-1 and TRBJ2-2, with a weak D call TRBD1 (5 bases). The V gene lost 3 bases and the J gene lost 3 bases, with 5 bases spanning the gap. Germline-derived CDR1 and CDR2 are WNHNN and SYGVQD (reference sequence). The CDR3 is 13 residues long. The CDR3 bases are TGCGCCAGCAGTGACAGGGACACCGGGGAGCTGTTTTTT. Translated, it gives CASSDRDTGELFF.

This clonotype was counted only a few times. The chain's CDR3 is CSASPGILSNQPQHF. The CDR3 nucleotides are TGCAGTGCTAGCCCCGGGATACTAAGCAATCAGCCCCAGCATTTT. The rearrangement uses TRBV20-1 and TRBJ1-5; the D is unclear. The CDR3 is 15 residues long. V dropped 3 bases and J dropped 1 base, with 13 bases sitting between them. CDR1 and CDR2 (germline): DFQATT, SNEGSKA (reference sequence).

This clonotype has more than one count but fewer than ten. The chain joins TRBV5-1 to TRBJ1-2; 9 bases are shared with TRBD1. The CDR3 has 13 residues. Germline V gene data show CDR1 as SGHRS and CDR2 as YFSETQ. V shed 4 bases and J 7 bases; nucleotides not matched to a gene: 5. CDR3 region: CASSPLTGGGYTF. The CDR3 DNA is TGCGCCAGCAGCCCGTTGACAGGGGGTGGCTACACCTTC.

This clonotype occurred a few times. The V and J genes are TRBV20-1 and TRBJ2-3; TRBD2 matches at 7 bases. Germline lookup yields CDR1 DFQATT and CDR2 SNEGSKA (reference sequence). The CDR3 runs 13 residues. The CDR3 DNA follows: TGCGTAGCCCTAGCGGCTAGCACAGATACGCAGTATTTT. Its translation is CVALAASTDTQYF.

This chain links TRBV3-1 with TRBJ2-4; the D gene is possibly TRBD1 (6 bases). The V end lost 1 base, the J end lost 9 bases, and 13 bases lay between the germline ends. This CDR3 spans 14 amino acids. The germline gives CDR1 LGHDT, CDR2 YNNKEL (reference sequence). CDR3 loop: CASSQGTTRGIQYF. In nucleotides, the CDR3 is TGTGCCAGCAGCCAAGGGACAACCAGGGGCATTCAGTACTTC.

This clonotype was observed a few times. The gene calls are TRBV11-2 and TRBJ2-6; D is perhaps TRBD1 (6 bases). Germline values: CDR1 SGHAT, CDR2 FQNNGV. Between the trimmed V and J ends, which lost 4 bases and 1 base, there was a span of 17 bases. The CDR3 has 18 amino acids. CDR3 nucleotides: TGTGCCAGCAGCTCCCCCCTAGGGGGACATTCTGGGGCCAACGTCCTGACTTTC. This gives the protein CASSSPLGGHSGANVLTF.

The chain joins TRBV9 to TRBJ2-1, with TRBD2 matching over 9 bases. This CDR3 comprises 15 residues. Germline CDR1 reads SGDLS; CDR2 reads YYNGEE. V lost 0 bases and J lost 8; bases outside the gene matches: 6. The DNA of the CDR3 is TGTGCCAGCAGCGTAGGCGCGGGAGGGCCGCATGAGCAGTTCTTC. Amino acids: CASSVGAGGPHEQFF.

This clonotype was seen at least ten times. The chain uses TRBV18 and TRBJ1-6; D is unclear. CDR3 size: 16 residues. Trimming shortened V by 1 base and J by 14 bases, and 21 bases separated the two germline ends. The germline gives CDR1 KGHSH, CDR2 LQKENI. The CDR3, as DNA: TGTGCCAGCTCACCACTCTCCTTAAAAGGCGTGAGGGCCCTCCACTTT. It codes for CASSPLSLKGVRALHF.

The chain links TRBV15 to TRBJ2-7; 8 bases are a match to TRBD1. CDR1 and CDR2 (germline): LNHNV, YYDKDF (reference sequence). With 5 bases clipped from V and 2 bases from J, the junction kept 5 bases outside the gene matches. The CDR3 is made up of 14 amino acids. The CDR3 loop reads CATSLGDRTYEQYF. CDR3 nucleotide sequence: TGTGCCACCAGCTTGGGGGACAGGACCTACGAGCAGTACTTC.

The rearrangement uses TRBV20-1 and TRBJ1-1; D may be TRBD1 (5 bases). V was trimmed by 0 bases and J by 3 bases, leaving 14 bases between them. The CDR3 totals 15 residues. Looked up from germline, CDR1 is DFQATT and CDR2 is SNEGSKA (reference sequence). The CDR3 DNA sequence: TGCAGTGCTAGAGATCGTGATGGAGGGGACACTGAAGCTTTCTTT. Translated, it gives CSARDRDGGDTEAFF.